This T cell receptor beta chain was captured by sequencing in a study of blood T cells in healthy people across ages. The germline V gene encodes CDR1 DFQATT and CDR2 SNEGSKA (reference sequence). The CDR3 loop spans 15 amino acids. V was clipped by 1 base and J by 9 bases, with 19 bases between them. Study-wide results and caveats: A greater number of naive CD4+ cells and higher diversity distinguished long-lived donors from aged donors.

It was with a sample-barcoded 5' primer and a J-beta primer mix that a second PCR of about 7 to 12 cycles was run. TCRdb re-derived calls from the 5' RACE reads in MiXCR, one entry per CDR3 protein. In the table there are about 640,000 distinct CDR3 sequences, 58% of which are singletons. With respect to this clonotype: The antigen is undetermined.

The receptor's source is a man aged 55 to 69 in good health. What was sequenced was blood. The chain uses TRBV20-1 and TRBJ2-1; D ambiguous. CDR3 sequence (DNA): TGCAGTGCTAGAGTCCGTTTTGGGCGTACAAGTGAGCAGTTCTTC. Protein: CSARVRFGRTSEQFF.